This T cell receptor beta chain was recorded in a study of shared clonotypes between healthy human individuals (dated by TCRdb to about 2020). Regarding the complete study: A couple of women and a few men aged 18 to 49 years were included in the cohort. The study deeply sequenced blood TCR repertoires of several healthy adults to estimate repertoire size and the extent of clonotype sharing between individuals. For each donor, CD4 naive and CD4 memory were each run on three plates, CD8 naive on two plates, and CD8 memory on one plate. To increase sequencing depth and limit assay-specific biases, TCR repertoire library preparation and sequencing were carried out by different laboratories using diverse techniques. Each donor's leukapheresis produced roughly between roughly 0.85 and 9.5 billion PBMCs.

TCR CDR3 regions were amplified from genomic DNA by multiplex PCR using the deep immunoSEQ assay. Extracted genomic DNA from each cell subset was distributed evenly across all wells of several immunoSEQ 96-well plates, and each plate was treated as a replicate. For sorted subsets, each replicate PCR was loaded with approximately 200 ng genomic DNA, equivalent to 25,000 to 30,000 T cell genomes. Purified libraries were measured with a Qubit 3.0 fluorometer, size-checked on a Bioanalyzer 2100, and measured again with the KAPA Library Quantification kit. Each immunoSEQ 96-well plate was sequenced on its own single-read 150-cycle Illumina NextSeq 550 flow cell. As for the original processing: Because only junctional sequences without quality scores were contained in the immunoSEQ output, filtering matching that applied to full-length reads could not be performed. To assign V/J genes and CDR3, sequences were annotated against IMGT germline references using PyIR, a Python wrapper for IgBLAST v1.9. Reads were removed for weak V/J assignments (E-value above 1e-6), missing CDR3, stop codons, out-of-frame junctions, or ambiguous translated residues. V3J clonotypes were defined as sequences sharing the same inferred V gene, J gene, and CDR3 amino acid sequence. Percentage overlap between repertoires was computed as shared unique clonotypes divided by the size of the smaller repertoire. RTK rarefaction, the Chao1 estimator, and Recon v2.1 estimates of unobserved clonotypes were used to assess repertoire richness. Generation probabilities were computed with OLGA for all TCRbeta clonotypes obtained by the gDNA method from a handful of donors. The source is immuneACCESS, and TCRdb retained only in-frame sequences with V and J called. Part of the clones is not carried over; for the studies checked, unresolved V genes explain less than half of this, and the remainder is unexplained. That table supplies the V and J calls and clone size; D and trimming were determined from the DNA. This sample has some 680,000 clones in its table, and 55% to 85% of those were observed once. 1.5% to 2% of the sample rests with the top ten.

Sequences SGHVS (CDR1) and FQNEAQ (CDR2) are obtained from the germline V gene. V was cut back by 5 bases and J by 5 bases, leaving a gap of 13 bases between them. The CDR3 spans 14 residues, from the cysteine through the phenylalanine. The DNA shown is the 42-base CDR3, in frame from base 1. On this clone itself: Its antigen is currently not known. Nothing much larger sits one base from this clone, and base qualities are not available.

The donors were healthy, HIV-negative adults who had no recently reported acute infections or vaccinations. All donors were Caucasian adults living in Nashville, Tennessee, USA. CD4+ T cells were enriched through magnetic negative selection, after which naive cells were positively selected on CD45RA and the remaining negative fraction served as the memory subset. Blood was collected by leukapheresis, and PBMCs were isolated by Ficoll-Histopaque density gradient centrifugation and then cryopreserved in liquid nitrogen vapor phase. Analytical flow cytometry was used to check the purity and quantity of each magnetically sorted T cell population. From each sorted fraction, genomic DNA was isolated and quantified by UV absorbance on a Nanodrop 2000c. General conclusions and limits of the study: Sampling was restricted to blood, and TCR repertoires in tissue are likely to differ from TCR repertoires in blood. Larger estimated clonotype richness was generally found for naive subsets than for memory subsets. Based on pairwise subsampling, the degree of clonotype sharing among donors was expected to be affected by sequencing depth. Clonotypes shared by all four sorted-subset donors showed higher generation probabilities than non-shared clonotypes. When a handful of donors were compared, the shared fraction of clonotypes was 5% to 6.5% for naive CD4, approximately 3.3% for naive CD8, more than 2% for memory CD4, and around 0.4% for memory CD8. Rarefaction of sorted-subset datasets indicated incomplete sequencing despite the large sequencing depth. The small number of donors limited the genetic and exposure-history diversity represented.

The clonotype comes from a woman in her 30s in good health. The rearranged segments are TRBV7-8 and TRBJ2-1; the D region possibly corresponds to TRBD1 (6 bases align). The sample consisted of memory CD4+ T cells sorted from blood. This specimen's cell subset or site label, per the study, means: CD45RA-negative fraction. The CDR3 region: CASSAWTANNEQFF. Read as DNA, the sequence is TGTGCCAGCAGCGCATGGACAGCCAACAATGAGCAGTTCTTC.